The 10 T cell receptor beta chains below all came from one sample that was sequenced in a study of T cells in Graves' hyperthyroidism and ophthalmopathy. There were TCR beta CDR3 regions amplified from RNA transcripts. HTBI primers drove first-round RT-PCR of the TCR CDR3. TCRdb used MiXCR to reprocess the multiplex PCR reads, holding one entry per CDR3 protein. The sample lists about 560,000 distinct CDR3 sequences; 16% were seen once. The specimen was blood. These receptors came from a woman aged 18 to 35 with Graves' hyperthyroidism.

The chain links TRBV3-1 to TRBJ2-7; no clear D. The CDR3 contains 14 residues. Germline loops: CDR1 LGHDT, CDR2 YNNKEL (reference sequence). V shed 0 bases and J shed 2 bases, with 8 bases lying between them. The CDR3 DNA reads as TGTGCCAGCAGCCAAGATGTATCGACCTACGAGCAGTACTTC. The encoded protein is CASSQDVSTYEQYF.

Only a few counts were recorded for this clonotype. The CDR3 DNA sequence: TGTGCCAGTATGCCGGGAGCGAGCATGGGTGAAGCTTTCTTT. Translating it yields CASMPGASMGEAFF. The chain combines TRBV19 with TRBJ1-1; D unresolved. With 7 bases removed from V and 7 bases from J, the gap between germline ends came to 19 bases. The CDR3 is made up of 14 amino acids. Per the germline V gene, CDR1 is LNHDA and CDR2 is SQIVND (reference sequence). Drawing the rest from reference TRBV19 and TRBJ1-1, the complete variable domain is DGGITQSPKYLFRKEGQNVTLSCEQNLNHDAMYWYRQDPGQGLRLIYYSQIVNDFQKGDIAEGYSVSREKKESFPLTVTSAQKNPTAFYLCASMPGASMGEAFFGQGTRLTVV.

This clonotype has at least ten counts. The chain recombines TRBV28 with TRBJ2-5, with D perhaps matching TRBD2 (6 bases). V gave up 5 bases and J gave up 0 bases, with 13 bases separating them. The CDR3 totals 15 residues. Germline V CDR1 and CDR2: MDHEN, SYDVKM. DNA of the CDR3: TGTGCCAGCAGTGGACTATTCGGGTACCAAGAGACCCAGTACTTC. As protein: CASSGLFGYQETQYF.

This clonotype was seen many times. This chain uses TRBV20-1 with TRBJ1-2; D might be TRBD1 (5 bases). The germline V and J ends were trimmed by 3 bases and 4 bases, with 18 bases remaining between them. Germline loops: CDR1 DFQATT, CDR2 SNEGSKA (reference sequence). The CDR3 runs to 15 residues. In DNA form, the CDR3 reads TGCAGTGCTAGCCAACGGGACTTTGGGACCTATGGCTACACCTTC. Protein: CSASQRDFGTYGYTF.

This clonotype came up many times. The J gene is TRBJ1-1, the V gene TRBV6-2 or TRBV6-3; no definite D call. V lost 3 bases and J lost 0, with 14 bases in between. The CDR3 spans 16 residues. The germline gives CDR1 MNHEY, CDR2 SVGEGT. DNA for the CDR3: TGTGCCAGCAGTTATTTCCGGGGTGACGTGAACACTGAAGCTTTCTTT. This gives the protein CASSYFRGDVNTEAFF.

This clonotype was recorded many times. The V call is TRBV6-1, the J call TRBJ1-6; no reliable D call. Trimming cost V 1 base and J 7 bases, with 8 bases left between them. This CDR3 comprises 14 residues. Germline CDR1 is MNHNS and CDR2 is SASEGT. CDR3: CASSEDLENSPLHF. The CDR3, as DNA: TGTGCCAGCAGTGAAGATTTGGAGAATTCACCCCTCCACTTT.

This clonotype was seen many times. Here the CDR3 reads CASSYSLETDTQYF. CDR3 sequence (DNA): TGTGCCAGCAGTTACTCGCTGGAAACAGATACGCAGTATTTT. This rearrangement joins TRBV6-2 or TRBV6-3 to TRBJ2-3; D unresolved. The germline V gene has CDR1 MNHEY and CDR2 SVGEGT. V dropped 0 bases and J dropped 3 bases, with 7 bases sitting between them. The CDR3 is made up of 14 amino acids.

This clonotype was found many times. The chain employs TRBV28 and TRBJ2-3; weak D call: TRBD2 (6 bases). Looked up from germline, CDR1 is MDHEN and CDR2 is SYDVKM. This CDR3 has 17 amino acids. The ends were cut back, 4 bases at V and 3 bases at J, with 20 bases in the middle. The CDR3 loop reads CASSSLGGELVTDTQYF. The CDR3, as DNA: TGTGCCAGCAGTTCCCTGGGGGGAGAATTAGTGACAGATACGCAGTATTTT.

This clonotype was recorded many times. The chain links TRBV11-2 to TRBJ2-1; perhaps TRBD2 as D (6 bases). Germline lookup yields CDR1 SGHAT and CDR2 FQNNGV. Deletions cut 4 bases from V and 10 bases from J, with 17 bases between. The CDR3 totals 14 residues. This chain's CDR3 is CASSSDPGSGEQFF. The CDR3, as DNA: TGTGCCAGCAGCTCGGACCCCGGGAGCGGCGAGCAGTTCTTC.

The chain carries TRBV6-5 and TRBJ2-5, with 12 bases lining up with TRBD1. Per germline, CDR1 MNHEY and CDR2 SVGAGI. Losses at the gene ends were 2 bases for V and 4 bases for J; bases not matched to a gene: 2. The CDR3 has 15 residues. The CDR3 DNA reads TGTGCCAGCAGTTACCGGGACAGGGGGCGAGAGACCCAGTACTTC. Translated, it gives CASSYRDRGRETQYF.